Below, one TCR beta chain is given with its context. What it binds is not known. The CDR3 totals 12 residues. Germline assignment: CDR1 ENHRY and CDR2 SYGVKD. Deletions cut 8 bases from V and 5 bases from J, with 12 bases between. The data are from a study of beta chain features in type 1 diabetes. cDNA synthesis used the whole RNA isolate, giving expressed TCRB sequences. This table comes from immunoSEQ multiplex PCR, and its TCRdb copy is limited to in-frame clones, with some not included. This table has hundreds of thousands of clones, over 25% appearing once. Findings and limits, study-wide: Moderate yet significant TCRB CDR3 shortening was seen in Type 1 diabetes patients in all four CD4+ subsets. PCR might pick shorter templates more often, in the same way for patients and controls.

Sort purity for all populations was recorded as exceeding 98%. Material for sequencing was naive CD4+ T cells from blood. This sequence joins TRBV10-3 and TRBJ2-5; D call uncertain. The receptor was isolated from a young man in good health. The CDR3 DNA is TGTGCCATCGGGCCCAAGAGGGAGACCCAGTACTTC. This gives the protein CAIGPKRETQYF.